Each of the 17 T cell receptor beta chains below was sequenced from the same sample in a study of shared clonotypes between healthy human individuals. Sequencing used immunoSEQ multiplex PCR; TCRdb keeps in-frame clones, though not all of them. The sample yields about 2 million clones, approximately 94% seen once. Terminally differentiated effector memory CD45RA+ cells were excluded from the naive CD8 cells, which were CD45RO-negative and positively selected for CCR7. Input material: naive CD8+ T cells sorted from blood. These receptors originate from a man aged 18 to 30 in good health.

Details on this clone: This sample also contains other DNA sequences that code for the same CDR3. The rearrangement links TRBV10-2 to TRBJ1-1, with unresolved D. The CDR3 is 13 amino acids. Germline CDR1 WSHSY, CDR2 SAAADI. Trimming stripped 1 base from V and 1 base from J, with 4 bases between. The CDR3 spells CASSEFRNTEAFF. The CDR3 region has the DNA TGCGCCAGCAGTGAGTTTAGGAACACTGAAGCTTTCTTT.

This clone was seen more than once but under ten times. This chain connects TRBV7-2 to TRBJ2-7, with unresolved D. The CDR3 covers 14 residues. From germline, CDR1 is SGHTA and CDR2 FQGNSA. Trimming left V 3 bases short and J 4 bases short, with 13 bases between. The chain's CDR3 is CASSFGAGPYEQYF. The CDR3, as DNA: TGTGCCAGCAGCTTCGGTGCAGGTCCTTACGAGCAGTACTTC. The full variable domain, its missing parts supplied by reference TRBV7-2 and TRBJ2-7, is GAGVSQSPSNKVTEKGKDVELRCDPISGHTALYWYRQSLGQGLEFLIYFQGNSAPDKSGLPSDRFSAERTGGSVSTLTIQRTQQEDSAVYLCASSFGAGPYEQYFGPGTRLTVT.

The V call is TRBV28, the J call TRBJ2-7; 7 bases align to TRBD1. CDR3 length: 16 amino acids. The ends lost 8 bases at V and 3 bases at J; junction bases unmatched: 16. CDR1 is MDHEN, CDR2 SYDVKM, per germline. The CDR3 is CASLKTGSNRGYEQYF. CDR3 coding DNA: TGTGCCAGCCTAAAGACAGGGAGTAATCGTGGCTACGAGCAGTACTTC.

The chain has TRBV7-2 and TRBJ2-7, with D uncertain. Trimming took 3 bases from V and 4 from J, leaving 7 bases between them. The length of the CDR3 is 12 residues. Germline CDR1 SGHTA, CDR2 FQGNSA. The CDR3 DNA sequence: TGTGCCAGCAGCTTCGACTTGTACGAGCAGTACTTC. Protein product: CASSFDLYEQYF.

As for this clone: The same CDR3 can be traced to other DNA sequences in this sample. The chain has TRBV27 and TRBJ1-5; D not certain. The CDR3 is 13 residues long. Trimming took off 0 bases at V and 6 bases at J, with 6 bases between the two ends. The V gene's germline CDR1 is MNHEY and CDR2 SMNVEV (reference sequence). CDR3 coding DNA: TGTGCCAGCAGTTTATCAGGCAGTCAGCCCCAGCATTTT. Translation: CASSLSGSQPQHF.

The chain links TRBV27 to TRBJ1-1; the match to TRBD1 covers 8 bases. Germline V gene sequence: CDR1 MNHEY, CDR2 SMNVEV (reference sequence). V shed 5 bases and J 2 bases; nucleotides not matched to a gene: 7. This CDR3 comprises 15 residues. CDR3 DNA: TGTGCCAGCAGTAATGCCGGGACAGGAAACACTGAAGCTTTCTTT. It specifies CASSNAGTGNTEAFF.

This clone was seen only once. A read error is possible here, since a much larger clone lies one base away. Distinct nucleotide sequences in the sample also encode this CDR3. The chain joins TRBV2 to TRBJ2-7; 7 nucleotides line up with TRBD1. Losses at the gene ends were 3 bases for V and 2 bases for J; bases not matched to a gene: 1. Germline V lookup: CDR1 SNHLY, CDR2 FYNNEI. The CDR3 totals 13 residues. Here the CDR3 reads CASSEGQPYEQYF. The CDR3 DNA reads TGTGCCAGCAGTGAGGGACAGCCCTACGAGCAGTACTTC.

This clone has only one observation. V gene TRBV27 combines with J gene TRBJ1-1, with D possibly matching TRBD1 (5 bases). V was clipped by 5 bases and J by 11 bases, with 21 bases between them. This CDR3 is built from 14 residues. Per the germline V gene, CDR1 is MNHEY and CDR2 is SMNVEV (reference sequence). The CDR3 region has the DNA TGTGCCAGCAGTGAGGCCGGGTGGGACGAAGGGGCTTTCTTT. Protein sequence: CASSEAGWDEGAFF.

The J gene is TRBJ2-5, the V gene TRBV4-3; 12 bases agree with TRBD2. The germline gives CDR1 LGHNA, CDR2 YSLEER. Unmatched junction bases numbered 6, after V lost 5 bases and J lost 5 bases. CDR3 length: 15 residues. CDR3 DNA: TGCGCCAGCAGCAAGACTAGCGGGAGTAGGGAGACCCAGTACTTC. This translates into CASSKTSGSRETQYF.

This sequence joins TRBV27 and TRBJ2-7; D is possibly TRBD1 (5 bases). The CDR3 length is 14 residues. Between the trimmed V and J ends, which lost 3 bases and 4 bases, there was a span of 13 bases. Germline CDR1 is MNHEY and CDR2 is SMNVEV (reference sequence). The CDR3 protein is CASSFGDRKYEQYF. CDR3 DNA sequence: TGTGCCAGCAGTTTTGGAGACAGAAAGTACGAGCAGTACTTC.

The chain links TRBV15 to TRBJ2-1; tentative D call: TRBD2 (6 bases). From germline, CDR1 is LNHNV and CDR2 YYDKDF (reference sequence). The CDR3 contains 14 residues. Between the trimmed V and J ends, which lost 10 bases and 7 bases, there was a span of 20 bases. The CDR3 DNA reads TGTGCCAACCCATCCGACGGGAGACGAAATGAGCAGTTCTTC. Residues: CANPSDGRRNEQFF.

J is TRBJ2-2 and V is TRBV27; D is unclear. There are 11 residues in the CDR3. CDR1 is MNHEY and CDR2 is SMNVEV in the germline V gene (reference sequence). The V gene lost 6 bases and the J gene lost 7 bases, with 6 bases spanning the gap. The CDR3 DNA reads as TGTGCCAGCAGGAGGTACGGGGAGCTGTTTTTT. Its translation: CASRRYGELFF.

The chain employs TRBV5-6 and TRBJ2-7; D is possibly TRBD2 (6 bases). V was trimmed by 1 base and J by 2 bases, leaving 13 bases between them. This CDR3 spans 15 amino acids. CDR1 is SGHDT, CDR2 YYEEEE, per germline. The CDR3 region is CASSLQGGSAYEQYF. The DNA of the CDR3 is TGTGCCAGCAGCTTGCAGGGAGGTTCCGCCTACGAGCAGTACTTC.

The genes are TRBV6-6 and TRBJ2-2; 7 bases are shared with TRBD2. The CDR3 contains 16 residues. V gave up 2 bases and J gave up 0 bases; unmatched junction bases: 3. The germline V gene has CDR1 MNHNY and CDR2 SVGAGI (reference sequence). The DNA of the CDR3 is TGTGCCAGCAGTTACGAGCGGGATCCGAACACCGGGGAGCTGTTTTTT. Its protein is CASSYERDPNTGELFF.

The CDR3 reads CASTEGIRGNEQFF. As DNA, the CDR3 is TGTGCCAGCACTGAAGGGATTAGAGGCAATGAGCAGTTCTTC. The chain recombines TRBV6-5 with TRBJ2-1, with no clear D. The V end was cut by 7 bases, the J end by 6 bases, with 16 bases between. Looked up from germline, CDR1 is MNHEY and CDR2 is SVGAGI. The CDR3 has 14 residues.

The CDR3 here is CASRRGSTEAFF. The CDR3 coding sequence is TGCGCCAGCAGAAGGGGCAGCACTGAAGCTTTCTTT. The rearrangement joins TRBV10-2 to TRBJ1-1; tentative D call: TRBD1 (5 bases). The germline gives CDR1 WSHSY, CDR2 SAAADI. Between the trimmed V and J ends, which lost 6 bases and 4 bases, there was a span of 9 bases. The CDR3 loop spans 12 amino acids.

This chain uses TRBV7-8 with TRBJ1-1, with TRBD1 matching over 7 bases. CDR3 size: 16 residues. V was pared by 5 bases and J by 0 bases, with 9 bases of the junction left unmatched. Germline CDR1 and CDR2: SGHVS and FQNEAQ. CDR3 sequence: CASSRGQTQMNTEAFF. The DNA for the CDR3 is TGTGCCAGCAGCCGGGGACAGACTCAGATGAACACTGAAGCTTTCTTT.